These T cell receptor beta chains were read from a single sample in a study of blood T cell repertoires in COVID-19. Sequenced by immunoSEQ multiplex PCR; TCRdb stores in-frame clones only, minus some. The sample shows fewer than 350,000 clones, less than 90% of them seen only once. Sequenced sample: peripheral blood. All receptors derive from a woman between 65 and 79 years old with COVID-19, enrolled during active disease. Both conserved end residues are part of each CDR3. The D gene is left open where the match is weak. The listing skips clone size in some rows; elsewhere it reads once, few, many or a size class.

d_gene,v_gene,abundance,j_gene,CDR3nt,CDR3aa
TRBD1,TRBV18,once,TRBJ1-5,TGTGCCAGCTCACCCGGACAGGGGGCTTGGCAGCCCCAGCATTTT,CASSPGQGAWQPQHF
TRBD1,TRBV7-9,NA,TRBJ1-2,TGTGCCAGCAGCCGCCGACCGGACAGGGCCTATGGCTACACCTTC,CASSRRPDRAYGYTF
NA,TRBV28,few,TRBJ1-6,TGTGCCAGCAGTTTATTAGCCCCTACGGGATCACCCCTCCACTTT,CASSLLAPTGSPLHF
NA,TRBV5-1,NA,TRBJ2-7,TGCGCCAGCAGCTTAGGAGGGTCCTCATTTATTTACGAGCAGTACTTC,CASSLGGSSFIYEQYF
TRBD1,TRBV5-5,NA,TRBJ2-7,TGTGCCAGCAGCTTGTACACGGGACAGGGAAAGGAGCAGTACTTC,CASSLYTGQGKEQYF
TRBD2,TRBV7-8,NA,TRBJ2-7,TGTGCCAGCAGCTTAGTGGCATTGGCTAGCGGGGGGGCCTCCTACGAGCAGTACTTC,CASSLVALASGGASYEQYF
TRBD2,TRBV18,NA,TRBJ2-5,TGTGCCAGCTCACCCGGGACTAGCGGGGACCAAGAGACCCAGTACTTC,CASSPGTSGDQETQYF
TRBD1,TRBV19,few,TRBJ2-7,TGTGCCAGTAGTATAACCAGGGGGTCAGTGGCCTACGAGCAGTACTTC,CASSITRGSVAYEQYF
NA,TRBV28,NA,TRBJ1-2,TGTGCCAGCAGCCCCGCGCGGAACTATGGCTACACCTTC,CASSPARNYGYTF
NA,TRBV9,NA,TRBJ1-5,TGTGCCAGCAGCGAGGGCAGGGCCTATCAGCCCCAGCATTTT,CASSEGRAYQPQHF
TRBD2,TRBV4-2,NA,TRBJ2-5,TGTGCCAGCAGCCAAGGGGGACTAGCGGCCCAAGAGACCCAGTACTTC,CASSQGGLAAQETQYF
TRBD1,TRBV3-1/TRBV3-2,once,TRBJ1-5,TGTGCCAGCAGCCTATCGGACAGGGCGAATCAGCCCCAGCATTTT,CASSLSDRANQPQHF
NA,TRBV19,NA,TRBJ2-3,TGTGCCAGTAGTCACACCCCCGGGGGAGGAGATACGCAGTATTTT,CASSHTPGGGDTQYF
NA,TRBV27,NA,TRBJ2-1,TGTGCCAGCAGTTTCAGGGGGGCCTACAATGAGCAGTTCTTC,CASSFRGAYNEQFF
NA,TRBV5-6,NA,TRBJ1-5,TGTGCCAGCAGCTTAGGAGGGTCCAATCAGCCCCAGCATTTT,CASSLGGSNQPQHF
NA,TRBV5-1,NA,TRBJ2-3,TGCGCCAGCAGCTCCGTTGACAGAAGCACAGATACGCAGTATTTT,CASSSVDRSTDTQYF
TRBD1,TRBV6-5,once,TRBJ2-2,TGTGCCAGCAGTTGGAGGACAGGCACCGGGGAGCTGTTTTTT,CASSWRTGTGELFF
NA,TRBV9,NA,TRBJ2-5,TGTGCCAGCAGCGTTTCCCATCAAGAGACCCAGTACTTC,CASSVSHQETQYF
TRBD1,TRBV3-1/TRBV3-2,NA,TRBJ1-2,TGTGCCAGCAGCCCCTCCGGGACAGGGGAATCTGGCTACACCTTC,CASSPSGTGESGYTF
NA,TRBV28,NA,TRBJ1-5,TGTGCCAGCAGCTCATCTGGGGAGGGGGGGAGGCTGATGCCCCAGCATTTT,CASSSSGEGGRLMPQHF
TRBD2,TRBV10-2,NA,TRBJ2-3,TGCGCCAGCACCCAGCTGCTGGGCGGGGGTAGCACAGATACGCAGTATTTT,CASTQLLGGGSTDTQYF
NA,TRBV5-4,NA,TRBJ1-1,TGTGCCAGCAGCTGGGGCTTATGGGGGGATGACACTGAAGCTTTCTTT,CASSWGLWGDDTEAFF
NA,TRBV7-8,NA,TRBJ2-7,TGTGCCAGCAGCCCGAGGAAAAACGAGCAGTACTTC,CASSPRKNEQYF
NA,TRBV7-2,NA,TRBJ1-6,TGTGCCAGCAGCTTCGTGCACAGTACTAATTCACCCCTCCACTTT,CASSFVHSTNSPLHF
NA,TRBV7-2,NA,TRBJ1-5,TGTGCCAGCAGCTTAGTGTCACAGTTAAATCAGCCCCAGCATTTT,CASSLVSQLNQPQHF
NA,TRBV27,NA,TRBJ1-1,TGTGCCAGCAGTTTATCGTTGGGGGCAACGAACACTGAAGCTTTCTTT,CASSLSLGATNTEAFF
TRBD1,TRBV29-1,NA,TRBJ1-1,TGCAGCGTTATTAGACAGGGAGGCACTGAAGCTTTCTTT,CSVIRQGGTEAFF
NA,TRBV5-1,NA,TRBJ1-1,TGCGCCAGCAGCTTGGAAGGGGGTTGGAACACTGAAGCTTTCTTT,CASSLEGGWNTEAFF
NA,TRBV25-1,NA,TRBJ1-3,TGTGCCAGCAGTGGCCATACAGGGAACACCATATATTTT,CASSGHTGNTIYF
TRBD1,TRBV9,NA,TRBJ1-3,TGTGCCAGCAGCGCGACAGGGGGCACTGGAAACACCATATATTTT,CASSATGGTGNTIYF
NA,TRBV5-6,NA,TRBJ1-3,TGTGCCAGCAGCTTGCGTTTTGGGCAGGACTTTGGAAACACCATATATTTT,CASSLRFGQDFGNTIYF
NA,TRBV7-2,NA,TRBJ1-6,TGTGCCAGCAGCTTAACGGGTCGAACACCCCTCCACTTT,CASSLTGRTPLHF
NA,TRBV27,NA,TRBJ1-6,TGTGCCAGCAGTTTGGCGGGCGGGGGGTCACCCCTCCACTTT,CASSLAGGGSPLHF
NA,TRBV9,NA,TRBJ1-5,TGTGCCAGCAGCGTCCTCGGGGATAGCAATCAGCCCCAGCATTTT,CASSVLGDSNQPQHF
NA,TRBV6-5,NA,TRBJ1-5,TGTGCCAGCGGAGCAGGGGCTGACAATCAGCCCCAGCATTTT,CASGAGADNQPQHF
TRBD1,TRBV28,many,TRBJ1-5,TGTGCCAGCAGTTCGACCGTGGACAGGGGAGGGGGCTATCAGCCCCAGCATTTT,CASSSTVDRGGGYQPQHF
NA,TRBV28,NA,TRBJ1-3,TGTGCCAGCAGTTTATCCCGAGCGAGCACCATATATTTT,CASSLSRASTIYF
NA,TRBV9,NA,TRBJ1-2,TGTGCCAGCAGCGTAGACACAGGGCTCTATGGCTACACCTTC,CASSVDTGLYGYTF
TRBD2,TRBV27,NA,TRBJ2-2,TGTGCCAGCTCCTTAAGCCAGGGAGGGACCGGGGAGCTGTTTTTT,CASSLSQGGTGELFF
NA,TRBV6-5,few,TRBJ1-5,TGTGCCAGCAGCTGGGCCAATCAGCCCCAGCATTTT,CASSWANQPQHF
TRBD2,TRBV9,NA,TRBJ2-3,TGTGCCAGCAACCGGGGACTACCGAGCACAGATACGCAGTATTTT,CASNRGLPSTDTQYF
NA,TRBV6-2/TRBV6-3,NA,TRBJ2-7,TGTGCCAGCAGTTCCGAGATGCACGAGCAGTACTTC,CASSSEMHEQYF
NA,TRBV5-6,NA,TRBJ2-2,TGTGCCAGCAGCTTCAGGAGGGTTATAACCGGGGAGCTGTTTTTT,CASSFRRVITGELFF
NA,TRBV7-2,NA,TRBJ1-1,TGTGCCACCTCGAAGGGGTCTATGAACACTGAAGCTTTCTTT,CATSKGSMNTEAFF
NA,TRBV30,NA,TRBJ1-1,TGTGCCTGGAGTGTATCCGGGTCCATGAACACTGAAGCTTTCTTT,CAWSVSGSMNTEAFF
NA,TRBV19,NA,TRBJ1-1,TGTGCCAGTAGTATGAGGGAGAACACTGAAGCTTTCTTT,CASSMRENTEAFF
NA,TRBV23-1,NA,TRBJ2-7,TGCGCCAGCAGTCAATCTTCAGGATACTCCTACGAGCAGTACTTC,CASSQSSGYSYEQYF
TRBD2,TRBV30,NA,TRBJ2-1,TGTGCCTGGAGTATACTAGCGGGGACCTACAATGAGCAGTTCTTC,CAWSILAGTYNEQFF
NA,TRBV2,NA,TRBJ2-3,TGTGCCAGCAGCGGGACTTCGATTTCCACAGATACGCAGTATTTT,CASSGTSISTDTQYF
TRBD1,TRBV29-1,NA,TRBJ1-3,TGCAGCGCTGAGACAGGGGTGGGAGGAAACACCATATATTTT,CSAETGVGGNTIYF
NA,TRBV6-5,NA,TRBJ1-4,TGTGCCAGCAGTTACTCGAGGGTGACAACTAATGAAAAACTGTTTTTT,CASSYSRVTTNEKLFF
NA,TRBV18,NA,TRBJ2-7,TGTGCCAGCTCACCGTACGGGGTCGAGCAGTACTTC,CASSPYGVEQYF